The 9 T cell receptor beta chains below come from one sample, sequenced in a study of T cell responses to AZD1222 COVID-19 vaccine. The assay was immunoSEQ multiplex PCR, and TCRdb's table has in-frame clones only and misses some. The sample gives about 70,000 clones, 70% to 90% of which show up once; around 1.3% is in the top ten. The source material was peripheral blood, sampled 28 days after the second AZD1222 dose. These receptors were obtained from an adult who received the AZD1222 COVID-19 vaccine.

The chain links TRBV5-6 to TRBJ2-5; 9 positions match TRBD1. Germline CDR1 reads SGHDT; CDR2 reads YYEEEE. With 4 bases clipped from V and 3 bases from J, the junction kept 7 bases outside the gene matches. There are 15 residues in the CDR3. The CDR3 DNA is TGTGCCAGCAGCCCCTTGGGGACAGGGAAAGAGACCCAGTACTTC. This encodes CASSPLGTGKETQYF.

V gene TRBV2 combines with J gene TRBJ1-5; 8 nucleotides agree with TRBD1. This CDR3 contains 14 residues. V dropped 7 bases and J dropped 2; count of bases not matched to a gene: 4. In germline, CDR1 is SNHLY, CDR2 FYNNEI. CDR3 coding DNA: TGTGCCAGCACTTCAGGGGGCCGCAATCAGCCCCAGCATTTT. The encoded protein is CASTSGGRNQPQHF.

The CDR3 sequence is CASSLHQNTEAFF. CDR3 in DNA: TGTGCCAGCAGTCTCCACCAGAACACTGAAGCTTTCTTT. This chain uses TRBV25-1 with TRBJ1-1; D unresolved. The CDR3 consists of 13 residues. The V end was cut by 5 bases, the J end by 1 base, with 8 bases between. Germline V lookup: CDR1 MGHDK, CDR2 SYGVNS.

V is TRBV4-2 and J is TRBJ2-2; tentatively, D is TRBD1 or TRBD2 (5 bases each). The CDR3 runs to 16 residues. With 0 bases removed from V and 4 bases from J, the gap between germline ends came to 12 bases. The germline V gene has CDR1 LGHNA and CDR2 YNFKEQ. The CDR3 DNA reads as TGTGCCAGCAGCCAAGATGGCAGGGCGGGCACCGGGGAGCTGTTTTTT. It translates to CASSQDGRAGTGELFF.

This chain links TRBV7-8 with TRBJ1-1; maybe TRBD1 (6 bases). Germline V gene lookup returns CDR1 SGHVS and CDR2 FQNEAQ. The CDR3 covers 12 residues. Here the CDR3 DNA reads TGTGCTGGGGGGCGGCTGAACACTGAAGCTTTCTTT. Translating gives CAGGRLNTEAFF.

This chain links TRBV5-1 with TRBJ1-1; D not resolved. This CDR3 is 14 amino acids long. V was cut by 4 bases and J by 2 bases, with 12 bases left in between. Germline values: CDR1 SGHRS, CDR2 YFSETQ. Here the CDR3 DNA reads TGCGCCAGCAGCCAGGACGGGGTCAACACTGAAGCTTTCTTT. It yields the protein CASSQDGVNTEAFF.

Written as DNA, the CDR3 is TGTGCCAGCAGTTTTGGGGGGTTTGAGACCCAGTACTTC. It encodes CASSFGGFETQYF. The chain recombines TRBV12-3 or TRBV12-4 with TRBJ2-5; D is perhaps TRBD2 (6 bases). The CDR3 loop spans 13 amino acids. Between the trimmed V and J ends, which lost 3 bases and 5 bases, there was a span of 10 bases.

V usage is TRBV24-1 and J usage is TRBJ2-3; D may be TRBD1 or TRBD2 (5 bases each). The V end lost 5 bases, the J end lost 2 bases, and 13 bases lay between the germline ends. CDR3 length: 15 amino acids. Germline-derived CDR1 and CDR2 are KGHDR and SFDVKD. This chain's CDR3 is CATSARGADTDTQYF. The CDR3 nucleotides are TGTGCCACCAGTGCTAGAGGGGCTGACACAGATACGCAGTATTTT.

The sample holds a few counts of this clone. The CDR3 DNA reads TGTGCCAGCAGCTACGGAATTAACACCGGGGAGCTGTTTTTT. This gives the protein CASSYGINTGELFF. V and J are TRBV7-2 and TRBJ2-2; D is undetermined. The V end lost 4 bases, the J end lost 2 bases, and 8 bases lay between the germline ends. Germline CDR1 is SGHTA and CDR2 is FQGNSA. CDR3 length: 14 amino acids.